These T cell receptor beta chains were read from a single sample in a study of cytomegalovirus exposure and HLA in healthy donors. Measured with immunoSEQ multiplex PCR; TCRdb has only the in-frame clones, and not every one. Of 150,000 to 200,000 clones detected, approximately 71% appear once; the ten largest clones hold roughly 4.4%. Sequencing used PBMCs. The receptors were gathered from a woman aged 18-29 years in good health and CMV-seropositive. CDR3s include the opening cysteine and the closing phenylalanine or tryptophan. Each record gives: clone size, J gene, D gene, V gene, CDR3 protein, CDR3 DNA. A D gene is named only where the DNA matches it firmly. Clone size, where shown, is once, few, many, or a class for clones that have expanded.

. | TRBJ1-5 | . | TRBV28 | CASSSLPGQLMPQHF | TGTGCCAGCAGTTCTTTGCCCGGACAATTAATGCCCCAGCATTTT
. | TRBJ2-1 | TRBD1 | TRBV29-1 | CSVARGQGGWDEQFF | TGCAGCGTCGCACGGGGACAGGGAGGATGGGATGAGCAGTTCTTC
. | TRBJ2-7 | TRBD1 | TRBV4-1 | CASSHPGQEPEQYF | TGCGCCAGCAGCCATCCGGGACAGGAACCCGAGCAGTACTTC
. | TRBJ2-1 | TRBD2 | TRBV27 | CASSLTSGGSYNEQFF | TGTGCCAGCAGTCTGACTAGCGGAGGCTCCTACAATGAGCAGTTCTTC
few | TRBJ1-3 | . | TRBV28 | CASTSGNTIYF | TGTGCCAGCACTTCTGGAAACACCATATATTTT
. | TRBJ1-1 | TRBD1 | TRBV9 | CASSAQGASNTEAFF | TGTGCCAGCAGCGCACAGGGGGCGAGTAACACTGAAGCTTTCTTT
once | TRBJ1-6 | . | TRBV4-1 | CASSQVLQGTVLHF | TGCGCCAGCAGCCAAGTCCTCCAGGGGACGGTCCTCCACTTT
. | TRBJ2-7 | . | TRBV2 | CASSEARAGVGYEQYF | TGTGCCAGCAGTGAAGCACGGGCCGGGGTTGGGTACGAGCAGTACTTC
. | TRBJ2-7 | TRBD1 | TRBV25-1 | CASSEPGDSNEQYF | TGTGCCAGCAGTGAGCCTGGGGACAGTAACGAGCAGTACTTC
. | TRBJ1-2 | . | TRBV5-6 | CASSLWGRLGQQNYGYTF | TGTGCCAGCAGCTTGTGGGGGAGACTGGGACAACAGAACTATGGCTACACCTTC
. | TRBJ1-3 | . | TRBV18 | CASSSDSFSGNTIYF | TGTGCCAGCTCAAGCGACAGTTTCTCTGGAAACACCATATATTTT
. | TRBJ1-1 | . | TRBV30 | CAWRYRGQNTEAFF | TGTGCCTGGAGATATAGGGGCCAGAACACTGAAGCTTTCTTT
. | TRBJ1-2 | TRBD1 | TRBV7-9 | CASRDRGYYGYTF | TGTGCCAGCCGGGACAGGGGATACTATGGCTACACCTTC
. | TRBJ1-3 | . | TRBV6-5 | CASSYSTNPTGNTIYF | TGTGCCAGCAGTTACTCGACAAACCCCACTGGAAACACCATATATTTT
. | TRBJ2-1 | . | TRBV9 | CASSSSDSYNEQFF | TGTGCCAGCAGCTCATCGGACAGCTACAATGAGCAGTTCTTC
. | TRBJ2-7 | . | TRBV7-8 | CASSQSPGYEQYF | TGTGCCAGCTCCCAAAGCCCGGGCTACGAGCAGTACTTC
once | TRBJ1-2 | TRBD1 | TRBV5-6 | CASSLKTGAGSSYTF | TGTGCCAGCAGCCTAAAGACAGGGGCTGGGAGTAGCTACACCTTC
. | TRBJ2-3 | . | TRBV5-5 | CLFVSTDTQYF | TGTCTTTTCGTTAGCACAGATACGCAGTATTTT
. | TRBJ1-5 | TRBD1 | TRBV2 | CASSPRGQSNQPQHF | TGTGCCAGCAGTCCACGGGGACAGTCCAATCAGCCCCAGCATTTT
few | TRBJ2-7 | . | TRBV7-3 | CASSLDPRGSGEQYF | TGTGCCAGCAGCTTGGATCCCAGGGGTTCGGGCGAGCAGTACTTC
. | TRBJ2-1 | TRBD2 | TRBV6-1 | CASSDSREVRGNEQFF | TGTGCCAGCAGTGACAGTCGGGAGGTAAGGGGCAATGAGCAGTTCTTC
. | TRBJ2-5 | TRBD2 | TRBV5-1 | CASSFTGGRTQETQYF | TGCGCCAGCAGCTTTACGGGGGGGCGAACCCAAGAGACCCAGTACTTC
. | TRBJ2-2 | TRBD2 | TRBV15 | CATSRVAGGIPYTGELFF | TGTGCCACCAGCAGAGTAGCGGGGGGAATTCCGTACACCGGGGAGCTGTTTTTT